These 2 T cell receptor beta chains share one sample of origin, sequenced in a study of blood T cells in healthy people across ages. The second PCR ran roughly 6 to 12 cycles with a sample-barcoded 5' primer and J-beta primers. TCRdb called the 5' RACE reads again in MiXCR, with one record for every CDR3 protein. The sample contains about 620,000 distinct CDR3 sequences, 52% of which appear only once. Sequenced sample: blood. These receptors were taken from a woman aged 80 or older in good health.

This chain links TRBV4-3 with TRBJ2-5, with no clear D. The last part of the DNA fits TRBJ2-7 better; the J call may be wrong. Germline V gives CDR1 LGHNA, CDR2 YSLEER. The CDR3 spans 12 residues. The CDR3 sequence is CASSQGAAEQYF. DNA of the CDR3: TGCGCCAGCAGCCAAGGGGCGGCCGAGCAGTACTTC.

The chain uses TRBV2 and TRBJ2-5; 11 bases match TRBD1. V dropped 7 bases and J dropped 2; count of bases not matched to a gene: 9. CDR1 is SNHLY, CDR2 FYNNEI, per germline. The CDR3 loop spans 16 amino acids. In nucleotides, the CDR3 is TGTGCCAGCAACACCCGGGACAGGGGGTCGCAAGAGACCCAGTACTTC. This codes for CASNTRDRGSQETQYF.